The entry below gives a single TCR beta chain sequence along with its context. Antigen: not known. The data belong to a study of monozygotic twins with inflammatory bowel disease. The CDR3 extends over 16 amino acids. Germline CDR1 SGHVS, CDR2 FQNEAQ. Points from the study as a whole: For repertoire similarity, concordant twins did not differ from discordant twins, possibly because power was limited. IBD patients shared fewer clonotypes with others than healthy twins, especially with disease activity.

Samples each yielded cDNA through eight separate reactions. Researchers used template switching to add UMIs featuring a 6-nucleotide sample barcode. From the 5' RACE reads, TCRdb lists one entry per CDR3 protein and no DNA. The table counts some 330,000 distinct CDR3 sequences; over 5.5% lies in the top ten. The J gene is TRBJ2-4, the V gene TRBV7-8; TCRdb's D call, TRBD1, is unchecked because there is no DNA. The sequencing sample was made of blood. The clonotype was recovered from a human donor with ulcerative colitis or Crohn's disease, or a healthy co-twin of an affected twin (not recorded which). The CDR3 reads CASSQDRILAKNIQYF. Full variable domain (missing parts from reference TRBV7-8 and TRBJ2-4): GAGVSQSPRYKVAKRGQDVALRCDPISGHVSLFWYQQALGQGPEFLTYFQNEAQLDKSGLPSDRFFAERPEGSVSTLKIQRTQQEDSAVYLCASSQDRILAKNIQYFGAGTRLSVL.